The rows below give T cell receptor beta chains drawn from one sample of a study of T cell responses to AZD1222 COVID-19 vaccine. Assay: immunoSEQ multiplex PCR; the TCRdb copy retains only in-frame clones and omits some. The sample lists more than 150,000 clones; approximately 92% were seen once. The starting material was peripheral blood, obtained on day 0 of AZD1222 vaccination. The receptors were sampled from an adult in good health. Each CDR3 is given with its conserved first and last residue. A D gene is named only where the DNA matches it firmly. A row's size may be missing; if present it is once, few, many or a size class.

TRBV7-8	TRBJ1-4	-	TRBD1	CASSARQGTNEKLFF	TGTGCCAGCAGCGCCCGACAGGGGACTAATGAAAAACTGTTTTTT
TRBV6-5	TRBJ1-1	-	-	CASSYPTGDPNTEAFF	TGTGCCAGCAGTTACCCTACCGGTGACCCGAACACTGAAGCTTTCTTT
TRBV5-1	TRBJ1-2	-	-	CASSPELGTYDGYTF	TGCGCCAGCAGCCCCGAACTCGGGACATACGATGGCTACACCTTC
TRBV7-9	TRBJ2-2	-	-	CASSLSGEGGELFF	TGTGCCAGCAGCTTATCGGGCGAAGGCGGGGAGCTGTTTTTT
TRBV28	TRBJ1-4	-	-	CASSSSNEKLFF	TGTGCCAGCAGTTCGAGTAATGAAAAACTGTTTTTT
TRBV5-1	TRBJ1-5	-	-	CASSLGVGNQPQHF	TGCGCCAGCAGCTTAGGGGTCGGGAATCAGCCCCAGCATTTT
TRBV7-6	TRBJ2-5	-	TRBD1	CASSVRQGAKETQYF	TGTGCCAGCAGCGTCAGACAGGGCGCTAAAGAGACCCAGTACTTC
TRBV5-1	TRBJ1-4	-	-	CASSLTERQVHAATNEKLFF	TGCGCCAGCAGCTTGACCGAGCGACAGGTTCACGCTGCAACTAATGAAAAACTGTTTTTT
TRBV28	TRBJ1-1	-	TRBD1	CASSLKRTGAFF	TGTGCCAGCAGTTTGAAAAGGACAGGGGCTTTCTTT
TRBV29-1	TRBJ1-2	-	-	CSVVHRAGDGYTF	TGCAGCGTTGTCCACAGGGCGGGGGATGGCTACACCTTC
TRBV2	TRBJ1-5	-	TRBD1	CASSPRGLSNQPQHF	TGTGCCAGCAGTCCCAGGGGGCTGAGCAATCAGCCCCAGCATTTT
TRBV19	TRBJ2-3	-	TRBD1	CASSSGTVGTDTQYF	TGTGCCAGTAGTTCCGGGACAGTAGGCACAGATACGCAGTATTTT
TRBV9	TRBJ1-4	once	-	CASSVGRVANEKLFF	TGTGCCAGCAGCGTAGGGAGGGTTGCTAATGAAAAACTGTTTTTT
TRBV27	TRBJ1-1	-	TRBD1	CASSPGTGLIF	TGTGCCAGCAGTCCCGGGACAGGGCTAATCTTT
TRBV24-1	TRBJ2-2	-	-	CATGAGTGNTGELFF	TGTGCCACCGGAGCAGGGACGGGAAACACCGGGGAGCTGTTTTTT
TRBV3-1/TRBV3-2	TRBJ1-1	-	TRBD1	CASSQGQGGTEAFF	TGTGCCAGCAGCCAAGGACAGGGTGGCACTGAAGCTTTCTTT
TRBV28	TRBJ2-2	-	-	CASRRISDTGELFF	TGTGCCAGCAGGCGGATTTCGGACACCGGGGAGCTGTTTTTT
TRBV5-1	TRBJ1-1	-	TRBD1	CASTRGTANTEAFF	TGCGCCAGCACAAGGGGGACAGCGAACACTGAAGCTTTCTTT
TRBV19	TRBJ1-2	-	-	CASSSEDHGGAGYTF	TGTGCCAGTAGTTCAGAAGACCACGGCGGGGCTGGCTACACCTTC
TRBV6-4	TRBJ2-2	-	-	CASSDFTGELFF	TGTGCCAGCAGTGACTTTACCGGGGAGCTGTTTTTT
TRBV15	TRBJ2-3	-	-	CATSRVRQGTDTQYF	TGTGCCACCAGCAGAGTCCGCCAGGGAACAGATACGCAGTATTTT
TRBV9	TRBJ1-2	-	-	CASSPPPSRMFNYGYTF	TGTGCCAGCAGCCCTCCACCTTCCCGGATGTTTAACTATGGCTACACCTTC
TRBV2	TRBJ1-1	-	-	CASSRTGNTEAFF	TGTGCCAGCAGCAGGACGGGGAACACTGAAGCTTTCTTT
TRBV18	TRBJ2-2	-	TRBD1	CASAHAGTGRTGELFF	TGTGCCAGCGCGCATGCCGGGACAGGTCGAACCGGGGAGCTGTTTTTT
TRBV11-2	TRBJ1-1	-	TRBD1	CASSTHAYRDRDTEAFF	TGTGCCAGCAGCACCCACGCATACCGGGACAGGGATACTGAAGCTTTCTTT
TRBV19	TRBJ2-1	-	TRBD1	CASSIVTGPRNEQFF	TGTGCCAGTAGTATAGTGACAGGGCCGCGTAATGAGCAGTTCTTC
TRBV12-3/TRBV12-4	TRBJ1-6	-	TRBD1	CASSGQGRSPLHF	TGTGCCAGCAGTGGACAGGGAAGGTCACCCCTCCACTTT
TRBV3-1/TRBV3-2	TRBJ1-1	-	-	CASSQDKEGMNTEAFF	TGTGCCAGCAGCCAAGATAAGGAGGGCATGAACACTGAAGCTTTCTTT
TRBV27	TRBJ1-1	-	-	CASSPLGTNTEAFF	TGTGCCAGCAGTCCCCTGGGCACGAACACTGAAGCTTTCTTT
TRBV9	TRBJ2-1	-	-	CASSVGQSGNEQFF	TGTGCCAGCAGCGTGGGACAGAGCGGGAATGAGCAGTTCTTC
TRBV4-1	TRBJ1-2	-	-	CASSRLRTEPGDYGYTF	TGCGCCAGCAGCCGGTTAAGGACCGAACCTGGGGATTATGGCTACACCTTC